These 30 T cell receptor beta chains were all obtained from the same sample, sequenced in a study of cytomegalovirus exposure and HLA in healthy donors. Assay: immunoSEQ multiplex PCR; the TCRdb copy retains only in-frame clones and omits some. The data show roughly 130,000 clones, roughly 90% seen once. Input material: PBMCs. The receptors were gathered from a man between 25 and 39 years old in good health and CMV-seronegative.

The chain joins TRBV7-2 to TRBJ1-1; 7 bases line up with TRBD1. The CDR3 is 15 amino acids. Germline loops: CDR1 SGHTA, CDR2 FQGNSA. V lost 5 bases to trimming and J lost 3 bases; unmatched junction nucleotides: 9. CDR3 nucleotides: TGTGCCAGCAGCCTCCAGGGGGAATGGTACACTGAAGCTTTCTTT. Protein: CASSLQGEWYTEAFF.

The rearrangement uses TRBV12-2 and TRBJ2-2; TRBD2 reflects the table's D call only, with no check against the DNA. TRBV12-2 corresponds to a pseudogene. This CDR3 spans 17 amino acids. The CDR3 region has the DNA TGTGCAAGTCGCCCCCAAGGGAGGACTAGCGCCACCGGGGAGCTGTTTTTT. Translating gives CASRPQGRTSATGELFF.

The chain links TRBV11-3 to TRBJ2-7; the D gene is possibly TRBD1 (6 bases). The V gene lost 3 bases and the J gene lost 4 bases, with 10 bases spanning the gap. This CDR3 spans 13 amino acids. CDR1 is SGHNT, CDR2 YENEEA, per germline. CDR3 nucleotides: TGTGCCAGCAGCTTGGCAGGGGATTACGAGCAGTACTTC. Encoded protein: CASSLAGDYEQYF. The complete variable domain, with remaining parts taken from reference TRBV11-3 and TRBJ2-7, reads EAGVVQSPRYKIIEKKQPVAFWCNPISGHNTLYWYLQNLGQGPELLIRYENEEAVDDSQLPKDRFSAERLKGVDSTLKIQPAELGDSAVYLCASSLAGDYEQYFGPGTRLTVT.

The J gene is TRBJ1-1, the V gene TRBV5-6; 9 nucleotides match TRBD1. Germline trimming cut 1 base from V and 3 bases from J; bases unmatched to any gene: 7. The CDR3 is 16 residues long. CDR1 SGHDT and CDR2 YYEEEE come from the germline V gene. CDR3 loop: CASSLPDRGGDTEAFF. In DNA form, the CDR3 reads TGTGCCAGCAGCTTGCCGGACAGGGGAGGGGACACTGAAGCTTTCTTT.

The chain links TRBV7-2 to TRBJ2-3; D remains ambiguous. CDR1 is SGHTA and CDR2 is FQGNSA in the germline V gene. CDR3 size: 15 residues. Deletions cut 3 bases from V and 0 bases from J, with 10 bases between. The CDR3 sequence is CASSFVLRSTDTQYF. DNA for the CDR3: TGTGCCAGCAGCTTCGTACTGCGTAGCACAGATACGCAGTATTTT.

This clone has only a few counts. This chain joins TRBV5-1 and TRBJ1-1, with 9 bases fitting TRBD1. V lost 6 bases, J lost 10 bases, and 16 bases stayed unmatched. This CDR3 is built from 15 residues. Germline V gene sequence: CDR1 SGHRS, CDR2 YFSETQ. The CDR3 reads CASNTGTGPFSGAFF. In DNA form, the CDR3 reads TGCGCCAGCAACACCGGGACAGGGCCTTTCTCCGGAGCTTTCTTT.

J is TRBJ2-1 and V is TRBV13; D is perhaps TRBD1 (6 bases). The V end lost 2 bases, the J end lost 1 base, and 6 bases lay between the germline ends. The CDR3 has 14 residues. Germline values: CDR1 PRHDT, CDR2 FYEKMQ (reference sequence). The CDR3 region is CASSLQGSYNEQFF. As DNA, the CDR3 is TGTGCCAGCAGCTTACAGGGGTCCTACAATGAGCAGTTCTTC.

The rearrangement joins TRBV9 to TRBJ2-1; D not resolved. CDR1 is SGDLS and CDR2 is YYNGEE in the germline V gene. This CDR3 is 13 amino acids long. Trimming stripped 3 bases from V and 8 bases from J, with 12 bases between. The chain's CDR3 is CASSGGEVHEQFF. DNA for the CDR3: TGTGCCAGCAGCGGTGGTGAGGTCCATGAGCAGTTCTTC. Using reference TRBV9 and TRBJ2-1 for the parts outside the CDR3, the full variable domain is DSGVTQTPKHLITATGQRVTLRCSPRSGDLSVYWYQQSLDQGLQFLIQYYNGEERAKGNILERFSAQQFPDLHSELNLSSLELGDSALYFCASSGGEVHEQFFGPGTRLTVL.

CDR3 DNA sequence: TGTGCCTGGAGTGAGGGACTAGCGGGAGCAGAGACCCAGTACTTC. Translating gives CAWSEGLAGAETQYF. The chain has TRBV30 and TRBJ2-5, with 14 bases aligning to TRBD2. The CDR3 has 15 amino acids. Unmatched junction bases numbered 2, after V lost 1 base and J lost 4 bases. CDR1 and CDR2 (germline): GTSNPN, SVGIG (reference sequence).

Only a few counts were recorded for this clone. The chain carries TRBV6-5 and TRBJ2-7, with 8 positions matching TRBD2. This CDR3 has 13 residues. Germline CDR1 MNHEY, CDR2 SVGAGI. J was trimmed by 2 bases and V by 7 bases; bases with no gene match: 4. Here the CDR3 reads CASTTAGAYEQYF. CDR3 bases: TGTGCCAGCACTACAGCGGGGGCCTACGAGCAGTACTTC.

V gene TRBV7-2 combines with J gene TRBJ2-2; maybe TRBD1 (6 bases). This CDR3 region has 15 residues. V lost 3 bases and J 7 bases, leaving 15 bases between the germline ends. Germline CDR1 SGHTA, CDR2 FQGNSA. The CDR3 DNA reads as TGTGCCAGCAGCTTCAACAGGGTGCCTTTCGGGGAGCTGTTTTTT. Protein: CASSFNRVPFGELFF.

CDR3 amino acids: CASSLPQTGIGNTIYF. The CDR3 DNA reads as TGTGCCAGCAGCTTACCCCAGACAGGGATTGGAAACACCATATATTTT. The rearrangement links TRBV7-8 to TRBJ1-3; 7 nucleotides match TRBD1. V trimming: 2 bases; J trimming: 3 bases; junction bases outside the gene matches: 7. The germline V gene has CDR1 SGHVS and CDR2 FQNEAQ. This CDR3 has 16 amino acids.

This clone was found once. This chain connects TRBV2 to TRBJ2-1; TRBD2 agrees at 11 bases. The V gene end was trimmed by 11 bases and the J gene end by 0 bases; junction bases not matched to a gene: 12. The CDR3 is 17 amino acids. The germline V gene encodes CDR1 SNHLY and CDR2 FYNNEI. The CDR3 coding sequence is TGTGCCGTCCCTAGCGGGAGGCGCCCCAACTCCTACAATGAGCAGTTCTTC. It translates to CAVPSGRRPNSYNEQFF.

This clone was detected only once. The chain carries TRBV18 and TRBJ1-1; D is unclear. The V gene lost 1 base and the J gene lost 1 base, with 7 bases spanning the gap. CDR3 length: 14 amino acids. The germline CDR1 and CDR2 sequences are KGHSH and LQKENI. The CDR3 DNA is TGTGCCAGCTCACCACAGAACAAGAACACTGAAGCTTTCTTT. This translates into CASSPQNKNTEAFF.

The genes are TRBV4-1 and TRBJ1-2; no firm D call. V was shortened by 4 bases and J by 1 base, with 10 bases between the two germline ends. This CDR3 has 14 residues. Germline CDR1 MGHRA, CDR2 YSYEKL. CDR3 residues: CASSPPAVNYGYTF. CDR3 nucleotide sequence: TGCGCCAGCAGCCCTCCCGCGGTTAACTATGGCTACACCTTC.

This sequence joins TRBV6-5 and TRBJ2-7; the match to TRBD1 covers 7 bases. Looked up from germline, CDR1 is MNHEY and CDR2 is SVGAGI. V was clipped by 5 bases and J by 5 bases; unmatched bases: 12. CDR3 length: 15 amino acids. CDR3 in DNA: TGTGCCAGCAGTACCCTCAGACAGGGCTTCCACGAGCAGTACTTC. This sequence encodes CASSTLRQGFHEQYF.

The CDR3, as DNA: TGTGCCTGGAGTGTACTCCGGGATGGCACTGAAGCTTTCTTT. It is translated as CAWSVLRDGTEAFF. The chain recombines TRBV30 with TRBJ1-1; D is undetermined. This CDR3 has 14 amino acids. Looked up from germline, CDR1 is GTSNPN and CDR2 is SVGIG (reference sequence). V lost 0 bases to trimming and J lost 4 bases, with 12 bases between them. The full variable domain, in which reference TRBV30 and TRBJ1-1 provide the parts outside the CDR3, is SQTIHQWPATLVQPVGSPLSLECTVEGTSNPNLYWYRQAAGRGLQLLFYSVGIGQISSEVPQNLSASRPQDRQFILSSKKLLLSDSGFYLCAWSVLRDGTEAFFGQGTRLTVV.

The gene calls are TRBV5-4 and TRBJ2-7, with 13 nucleotides matching TRBD2. Germline V gene data show CDR1 as SGHNT and CDR2 as YYREEE (reference sequence). V was pared by 0 bases and J by 3 bases, with 3 bases of the junction left unmatched. The CDR3 consists of 16 residues. The CDR3 loop is CASSLGLAGGIYEQYF. The CDR3 nucleotides are TGTGCCAGCAGCTTGGGACTAGCGGGGGGTATCTACGAGCAGTACTTC.

The rearrangement links TRBV7-3 to TRBJ2-1; TRBD2 aligns across 9 bases. The V segment lost 2 bases and the J segment 8 bases; nucleotides outside the gene matches: 7. Germline CDR1 SGHTA, CDR2 FQGTGA. This CDR3 is 15 amino acids long. Here the CDR3 DNA reads TGTGCCAGCAGCTTAGCGGGAGGGCCGTGGGATGAGCAGTTCTTC. Its protein product is CASSLAGGPWDEQFF.

This clone was counted a single time. The chain carries TRBV30 and TRBJ1-1; 8 positions match TRBD1. Germline CDR1 and CDR2: GTSNPN and SVGIG (reference sequence). The CDR3 sequence is 13 residues long. J was trimmed by 6 bases and V by 3 bases; bases with no gene match: 6. The CDR3 sequence: CAWSDRGRSEAFF. In nucleotides, the CDR3 is TGTGCCTGGAGCGACAGGGGACGGTCTGAAGCTTTCTTT.

This clone was found once. The chain links TRBV6-1 to TRBJ1-2, with 7 nucleotides matching TRBD1. Trimming at V came to 4 bases and at J to 4 bases, leaving 6 bases not matched to a gene. Per germline, CDR1 MNHNS and CDR2 SASEGT. The CDR3 is 14 residues long. This CDR3 is CASSGGTVSYGYTF. Written as DNA, the CDR3 is TGTGCCAGCAGTGGTGGGACAGTGTCCTATGGCTACACCTTC.

This clone occurred many times. At the DNA level, this CDR3 is encoded by other sequences in the same sample as well. V usage is TRBV29-1 and J usage is TRBJ2-1, with 10 nucleotides matching TRBD2. J gave up 8 bases and V 6 bases, and 13 bases lay outside the gene matches. Germline CDR1 and CDR2: SQVTM and ANQGSEA. There are 15 residues in the CDR3. The CDR3 reads CSVLKGAGGSDEQFF. CDR3 bases: TGCAGCGTCCTTAAGGGAGCGGGAGGGTCCGATGAGCAGTTCTTC.

CDR3 in amino acids: CASSVTGGSSYEQYF. Written as DNA, the CDR3 is TGTGCCAGCAGTGTAACTGGAGGAAGCTCCTACGAGCAGTACTTC. The chain links TRBV2 to TRBJ2-7; a weak D match, TRBD2 (5 bases). V gave up 4 bases and J gave up 0 bases, with 13 bases separating them. Germline CDR1 reads SNHLY; CDR2 reads FYNNEI. CDR3 length: 15 amino acids.

V gene TRBV6-1 combines with J gene TRBJ2-7; D not certain. Germline CDR1 MNHNS, CDR2 SASEGT. The V and J ends lost 2 bases and 3 bases respectively, with 14 bases between them. This CDR3 region has 15 residues. In DNA form, the CDR3 reads TGTGCCAGCAGTGAAAAGGTATCGACATTCTACGAGCAGTACTTC. Translation: CASSEKVSTFYEQYF.

The V call is TRBV5-6, the J call TRBJ2-1; no clear D. V dropped 1 base and J dropped 2 bases, with 13 bases sitting between them. This CDR3 has 16 amino acids. Per the germline V gene, CDR1 is SGHDT and CDR2 is YYEEEE. The CDR3 reads CASSLFASATYNEQFF. The CDR3 DNA reads as TGTGCCAGCAGCTTGTTTGCCAGCGCGACCTACAATGAGCAGTTCTTC. Full variable domain (rest looked up from reference TRBV5-6 and TRBJ2-1): DAGVTQSPTHLIKTRGQQVTLRCSPKSGHDTVSWYQQALGQGPQFIFQYYEEEERQRGNFPDRFSGHQFPNYSSELNVNALLLGDSALYLCASSLFASATYNEQFFGPGTRLTVL.

The V gene is TRBV30, the J gene TRBJ2-3; the D gene is possibly TRBD2 (6 bases). The germline CDR1 and CDR2 sequences are GTSNPN and SVGIG (reference sequence). The CDR3 covers 13 residues. Deletions cut 8 bases from V and 2 bases from J, with 14 bases between. As DNA, the CDR3 is TGTGCCCAAGCGGGCGGGAACACAGATACGCAGTATTTT. It codes for CAQAGGNTDTQYF.

This rearrangement joins TRBV7-3 to TRBJ2-2; the D is unclear. The CDR3 consists of 16 residues. The germline V gene encodes CDR1 SGHTA and CDR2 FQGTGA. V was cut by 5 bases and J by 0 bases, with 13 bases left in between. The CDR3 DNA reads TGTGCCAGCAGCCCAGCTCAGGTTGCGAACACCGGGGAGCTGTTTTTT. It encodes CASSPAQVANTGELFF.

The rearrangement joins TRBV29-1 to TRBJ2-6; D is possibly TRBD1 (6 bases). This CDR3 region has 12 residues. The V gene's germline CDR1 is SQVTM and CDR2 ANQGSEA. Between the trimmed V and J ends, which lost 7 bases and 3 bases, there was a span of 7 bases. CDR3 loop: CSARGGANVLTF. In nucleotides, the CDR3 is TGCAGCGCCAGGGGTGGGGCCAACGTCCTGACTTTC.

This clone came up once. The rearrangement uses TRBV5-1 and TRBJ1-5; D gene uncertain. CDR3 length: 13 residues. The V end lost 3 bases, the J end lost 5 bases, and 9 bases lay between the germline ends. CDR1 is SGHRS, CDR2 YFSETQ, per germline. CDR3 nucleotide sequence: TGCGCCAGCAGCTGGGCCCCAGATCAGCCCCAGCATTTT. This codes for CASSWAPDQPQHF.

This clone was seen just once. The chain couples TRBV29-1 to TRBJ2-1, with D perhaps matching TRBD2 (7 bases). Trimming pared 3 bases from V and 12 bases from J, leaving 15 bases between. CDR1 SQVTM and CDR2 ANQGSEA come from the germline V gene. The CDR3 length is 12 residues. CDR3 bases: TGCAGCGTTGACCCCCTAGGGGGGGCGCAGTTCTTC. Translating gives CSVDPLGGAQFF.